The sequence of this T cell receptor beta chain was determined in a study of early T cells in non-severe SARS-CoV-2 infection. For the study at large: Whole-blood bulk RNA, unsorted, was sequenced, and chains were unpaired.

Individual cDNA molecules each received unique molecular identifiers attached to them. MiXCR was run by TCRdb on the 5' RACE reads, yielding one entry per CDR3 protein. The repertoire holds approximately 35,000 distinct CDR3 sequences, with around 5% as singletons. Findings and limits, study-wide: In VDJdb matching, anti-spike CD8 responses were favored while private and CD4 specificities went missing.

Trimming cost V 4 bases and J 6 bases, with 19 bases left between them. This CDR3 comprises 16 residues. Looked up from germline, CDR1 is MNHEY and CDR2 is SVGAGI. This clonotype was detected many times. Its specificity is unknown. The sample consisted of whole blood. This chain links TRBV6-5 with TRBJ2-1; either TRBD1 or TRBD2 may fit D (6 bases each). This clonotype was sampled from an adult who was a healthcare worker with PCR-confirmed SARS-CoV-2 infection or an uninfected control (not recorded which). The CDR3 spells CASSSTRQGRSNEQFF. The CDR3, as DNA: TGTGCCAGCAGTTCAACAAGGCAGGGGAGGTCCAATGAGCAGTTCTTC.